The entry that follows covers one T cell receptor (beta chain) sequence. A second roughly 7 to 12 cycle PCR used barcoded and J-beta primers. TCRdb fed the 5' RACE reads into MiXCR, producing one record per CDR3 protein. The table includes about 1.8 million distinct CDR3 sequences, about 50% detected once. The draw of peripheral blood yielded around 10 milliliters from each donor. These data originate in a study of blood T cells in healthy people across ages. Trimming removed 0 bases at V and 1 base at J, with 10 bases between. Germline loops: CDR1 DFQATT, CDR2 SNEGSKA (reference sequence). This CDR3 comprises 14 residues.

The sequenced sample was blood. The receptor comes from a woman between 35 and 50 years old in good health. V is TRBV20-1 and J is TRBJ2-7; D unclear. The CDR3 DNA reads TGCAGTGCTAGAGATCGGCGGTTATCCTACGAGCAGTACTTC. Protein product: CSARDRRLSYEQYF.